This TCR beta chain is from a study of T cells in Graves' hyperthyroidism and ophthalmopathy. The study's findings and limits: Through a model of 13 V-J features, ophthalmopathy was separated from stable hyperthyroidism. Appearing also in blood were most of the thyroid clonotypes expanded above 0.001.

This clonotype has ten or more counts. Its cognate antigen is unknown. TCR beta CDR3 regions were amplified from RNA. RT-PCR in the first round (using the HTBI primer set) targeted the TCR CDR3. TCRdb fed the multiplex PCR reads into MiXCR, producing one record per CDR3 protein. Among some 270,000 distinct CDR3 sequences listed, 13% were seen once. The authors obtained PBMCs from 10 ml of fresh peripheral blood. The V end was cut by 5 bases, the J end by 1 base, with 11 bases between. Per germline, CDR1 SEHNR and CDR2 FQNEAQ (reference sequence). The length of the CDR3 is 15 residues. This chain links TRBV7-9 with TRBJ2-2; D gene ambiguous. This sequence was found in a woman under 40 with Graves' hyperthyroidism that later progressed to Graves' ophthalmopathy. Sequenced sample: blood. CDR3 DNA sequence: TGTGCCAGCAGCGCACTTGACGGGAACACCGGGGAGCTGTTTTTT. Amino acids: CASSALDGNTGELFF.